The entry that follows covers one T cell receptor beta chain sequence. Its antigen is unidentified. The study amplified TCR beta CDR3 regions using RNA transcripts. After a first-round RT-PCR with HTBI primers, a second-round multiplex PCR was run. TCRdb redid the calling of the multiplex PCR reads with MiXCR, one entry per CDR3 protein. The table includes 660,000 or so distinct CDR3 sequences, about 40% detected once. The data stem from a study of Graves' ophthalmopathy and Graves' hyperthyroidism. Looking at the study overall: Untreated patients at initial diagnosis provided peripheral blood. Study-wide results and caveats: A classifier, a 13-signature model, separated ophthalmopathy from stable hyperthyroidism with about 87% sensitivity and 75% to 82% specificity.

Per the germline V gene, CDR1 is SNHLY and CDR2 is FYNNEI. V gave up 8 bases and J gave up 6 bases, with 11 bases separating them. The CDR3 has 11 amino acids. Patients were diagnosed from clinical symptoms, serum thyroxine, TRAb, thyroid ultrasound and orbital computed tomography. PBMCs had their origin in fresh peripheral blood (roughly 10 ml). The TCR comes from an adult man with Graves' ophthalmopathy. The chain combines TRBV2 with TRBJ2-7; perhaps TRBD1 as D (6 bases). The sequenced material came from peripheral blood. The DNA for the CDR3 is TGTGCCAGCGGTTGGACAGTCGAGCAGTACTTC. Encoded protein: CASGWTVEQYF.